This is a list of T cell receptor beta chains from one sample in a study of T cell repertoires in cytomegalovirus infection. TCRdb re-called the reads through MiXCR, storing one row per CDR3 protein. The table includes almost 500,000 distinct CDR3 sequences, around 11% detected once. The specimen was PBMCs. These receptors were taken from a human donor in good health (CMV status not recorded). Some clones in this sample may be carry-over from other donors' samples. The CDR3 runs from the conserved cysteine through the conserved F or W. A D gene is named only where the DNA matches it firmly. The size of a clone is reported for some rows only, either as once, few or many, or as a class for expanded clones.

d_call	j_call	v_call	clone_size	cdr3_aa	cdr3_nt
TRBD1	TRBJ1-4	TRBV7-6	many	CASSRTGIATNEKLFF	TGTGCCAGCAGCAGGACAGGGATTGCAACTAATGAAAAACTGTTTTTT
TRBD1	TRBJ1-1	TRBV7-9	many	CASSLPRGRDTEAFF	TGTGCCAGCAGCTTGCCCAGGGGGCGCGACACTGAAGCTTTCTTT
TRBD1	TRBJ1-1	TRBV30	few	CAWYRGRVNTEAFF	TGTGCCTGGTACAGGGGGCGCGTGAACACTGAAGCTTTCTTT
TRBD2	TRBJ2-7	TRBV28	few	CASSLSTSGGYEQYF	TGTGCCAGCAGTTTATCGACTAGCGGAGGTTACGAGCAGTACTTC
-	TRBJ1-1	TRBV7-8	many	CASSLARAGMGNTEAFF	TGTGCCAGCAGCTTAGCGCGGGCGGGGATGGGGAACACTGAAGCTTTCTTT
-	TRBJ1-1	TRBV27	-	CASSRGVNTEVFF	TGTGCCAGCAGTAGGGGGGTAAACACTGAAGTTTTCTTT
-	TRBJ2-7	TRBV28	many	CASSRGGNSYEQYF	TGTGCCAGCAGTCGAGGCGGGAACTCCTACGAGCAGTACTTC
TRBD1	TRBJ2-5	TRBV20-1	many	CSAPGQGLQETQYF	TGCAGTGCTCCGGGACAGGGGCTGCAAGAGACCCAGTACTTC
-	TRBJ2-7	TRBV5-1	-	CASSLGDSGTYEQYF	TGCGCCAGCAGCTTGGGGGACAGCGGGACTTACGAGCAGTACTTC
-	TRBJ2-2	TRBV7-9	many	CASEVVGANTGELFF	TGTGCCAGCGAGGTGGTCGGAGCGAACACCGGGGAGCTGTTTTTT
TRBD2	TRBJ2-7	TRBV28	-	CASEGLAGREQYF	TGTGCCAGCGAAGGACTAGCGGGAAGGGAGCAGTACTTC
-	TRBJ1-6	TRBV12-3/TRBV12-4	many	CASSPAVKNSPLHF	TGTGCCAGCAGTCCGGCAGTCAAAAATTCACCCCTCCACTTT
-	TRBJ1-5	TRBV6-2/TRBV6-3	many	CASSYSRVPGLNQPQHF	TGTGCCAGCAGTTACTCACGGGTGCCAGGGCTCAATCAGCCCCAGCATTTT
-	TRBJ2-5	TRBV15	many	CATSRDQGGGETQYF	TGTGCCACCAGCAGAGATCAGGGGGGGGGAGAGACCCAGTACTTC